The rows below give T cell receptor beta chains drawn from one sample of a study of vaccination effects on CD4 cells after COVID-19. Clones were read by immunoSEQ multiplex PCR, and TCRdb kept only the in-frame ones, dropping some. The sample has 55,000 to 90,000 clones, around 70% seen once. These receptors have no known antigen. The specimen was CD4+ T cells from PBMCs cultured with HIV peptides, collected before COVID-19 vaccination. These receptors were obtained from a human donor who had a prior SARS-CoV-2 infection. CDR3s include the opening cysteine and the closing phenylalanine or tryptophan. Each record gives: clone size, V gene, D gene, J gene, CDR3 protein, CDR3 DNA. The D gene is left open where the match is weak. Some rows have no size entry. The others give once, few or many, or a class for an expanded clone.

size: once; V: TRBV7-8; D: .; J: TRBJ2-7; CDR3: CASSPFETGREQYF; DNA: TGTGCCAGCAGCCCCTTTGAGACAGGTCGGGAGCAGTACTTC
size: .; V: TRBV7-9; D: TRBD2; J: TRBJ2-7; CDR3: CASSLAAGLAGAYEQYF; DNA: TGTGCCAGCAGCTTAGCGGCGGGACTAGCGGGAGCCTACGAGCAGTACTTC
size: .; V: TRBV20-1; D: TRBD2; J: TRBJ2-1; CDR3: CSASALGLVGANEQFF; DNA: TGCAGTGCTAGTGCCCTAGGACTAGTTGGGGCCAATGAGCAGTTCTTC
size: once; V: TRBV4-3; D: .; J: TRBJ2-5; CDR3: CASSRRRAETQYF; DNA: TGCGCCAGCAGCCGAAGAAGAGCGGAGACCCAGTACTTC
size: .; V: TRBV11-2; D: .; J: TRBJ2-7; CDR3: CASSLHQGKGGREQYF; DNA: TGTGCCAGCAGCCTACATCAGGGGAAGGGTGGACGTGAGCAGTACTTC
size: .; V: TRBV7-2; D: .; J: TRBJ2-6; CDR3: CASSLAIRGRSGANVLTF; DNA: TGTGCCAGCAGCTTAGCGATCAGGGGTCGGTCTGGGGCCAACGTCCTGACTTTC
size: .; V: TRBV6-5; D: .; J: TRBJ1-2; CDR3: CASRLTGLYGYTF; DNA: TGTGCCAGCAGGTTGACAGGACTATATGGCTACACCTTC
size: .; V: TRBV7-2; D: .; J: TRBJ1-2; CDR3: CASSLNRVNYYGYTF; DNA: TGTGCCAGCAGCTTAAACAGGGTAAACTACTATGGCTACACCTTC
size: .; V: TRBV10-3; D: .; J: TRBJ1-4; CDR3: CAISEFQSATNEKLFF; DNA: TGTGCCATCAGTGAGTTCCAGAGTGCAACTAATGAAAAACTGTTTTTT
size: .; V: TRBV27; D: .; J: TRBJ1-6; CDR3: CASSLRRSGPPLHF; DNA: TGTGCCAGCAGTTTACGTCGGTCGGGACCACCCCTCCACTTT
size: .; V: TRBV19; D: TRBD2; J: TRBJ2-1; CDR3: CARFSGWPYNEQFF; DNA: TGTGCCAGGTTTAGCGGGTGGCCCTACAATGAGCAGTTCTTC
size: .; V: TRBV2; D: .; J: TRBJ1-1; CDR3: CASSTLATGTEAFF; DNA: TGTGCCAGCAGTACTCTCGCGACTGGTACTGAAGCTTTCTTT
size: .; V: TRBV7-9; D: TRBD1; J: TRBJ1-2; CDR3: CASSLGQGASYYGYTF; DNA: TGTGCCAGCAGCTTAGGCCAGGGGGCGTCGTACTATGGCTACACCTTC
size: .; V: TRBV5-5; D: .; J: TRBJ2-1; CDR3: CASSVSGYLYNEQFF; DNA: TGTGCCAGCAGCGTGAGCGGCTACCTCTACAATGAGCAGTTCTTC
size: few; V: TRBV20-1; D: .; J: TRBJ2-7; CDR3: CSARVGYEQYF; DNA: TGCAGTGCTAGAGTCGGCTACGAGCAGTACTTC
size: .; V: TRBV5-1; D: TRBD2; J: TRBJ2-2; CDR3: CASSLTLAGGSGELFF; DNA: TGCGCCAGCAGTTTAACGCTAGCGGGAGGATCTGGGGAGCTGTTTTTT
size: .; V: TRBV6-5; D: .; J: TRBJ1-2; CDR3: CAGGGFRYGYTF; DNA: TGTGCCGGGGGAGGGTTTCGCTATGGCTACACCTTC
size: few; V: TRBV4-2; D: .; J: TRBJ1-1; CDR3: CASSQERTDMNTEAFF; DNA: TGTGCCAGCAGCCAAGAACGTACAGACATGAACACTGAAGCTTTCTTT
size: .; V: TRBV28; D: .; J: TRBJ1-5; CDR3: CASSFGTLVRPQHF; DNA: TGTGCCAGCAGTTTTGGTACACTCGTGCGGCCCCAGCATTTT
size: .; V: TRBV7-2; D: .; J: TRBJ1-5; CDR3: CASSLVAGSNQPQHF; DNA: TGTGCCAGCAGCTTAGTAGCAGGGTCCAATCAGCCCCAGCATTTT
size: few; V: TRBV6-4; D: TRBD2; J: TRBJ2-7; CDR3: CASSPGASGTYEQYF; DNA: TGTGCCAGCAGTCCCGGGGCTAGCGGTACCTACGAGCAGTACTTC
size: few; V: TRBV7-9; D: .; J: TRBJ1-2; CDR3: CASSLANGYTF; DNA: TGTGCCAGCAGCTTAGCGAATGGCTACACCTTC
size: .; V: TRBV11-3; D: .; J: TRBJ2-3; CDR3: CASSLEIFGGGTDTQYF; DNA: TGTGCCAGCAGCTTAGAGATATTTGGGGGAGGCACAGATACGCAGTATTTT
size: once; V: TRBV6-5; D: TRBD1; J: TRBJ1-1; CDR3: CATHRQGKNTEAFF; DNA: TGTGCCACTCACCGACAGGGCAAAAACACTGAAGCTTTCTTT
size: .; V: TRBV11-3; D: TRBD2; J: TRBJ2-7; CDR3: CASSPGLADTYEQYF; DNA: TGTGCCAGCAGCCCTGGACTAGCAGATACCTACGAGCAGTACTTC
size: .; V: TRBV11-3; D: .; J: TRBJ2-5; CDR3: CASSLVPPTQYF; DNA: TGTGCCAGCAGCTTAGTACCCCCGACCCAGTACTTC
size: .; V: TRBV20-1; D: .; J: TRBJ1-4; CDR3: CSASQVRGKEKLFF; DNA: TGCAGTGCTAGTCAGGTTCGGGGTAAAGAAAAACTGTTTTTT
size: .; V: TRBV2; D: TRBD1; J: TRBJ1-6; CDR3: CASSEALTGGIENSPLHF; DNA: TGTGCCAGCAGTGAAGCGCTGACAGGGGGAATTGAAAATTCACCCCTCCACTTT
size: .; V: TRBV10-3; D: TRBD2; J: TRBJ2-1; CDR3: CATCPGLASNEQFF; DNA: TGTGCCACCTGTCCGGGACTAGCGTCCAATGAGCAGTTCTTC
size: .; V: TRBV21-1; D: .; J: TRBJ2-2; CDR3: CASTQSRAGRRWREGPGELFF; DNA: TGTGCCAGCACCCAAAGTCGGGCAGGGAGGAGGTGGCGGGAGGGCCCCGGGGAGCTGTTTTTT
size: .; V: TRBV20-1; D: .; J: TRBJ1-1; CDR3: CSAATGIEAFF; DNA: TGCAGCGCCGCGACGGGGATTGAAGCTTTCTTT
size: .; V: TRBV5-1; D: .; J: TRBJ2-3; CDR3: CASSYSAGRSSTDTQYF; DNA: TGCGCCAGCAGCTACTCTGCGGGGCGGTCTAGCACAGATACGCAGTATTTT
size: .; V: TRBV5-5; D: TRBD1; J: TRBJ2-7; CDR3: CASSLSWTGGLYEQYF; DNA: TGTGCCAGCAGCTTGTCCTGGACAGGGGGACTCTACGAGCAGTACTTC
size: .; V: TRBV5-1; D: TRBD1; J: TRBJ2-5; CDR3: CASSLVLTGSGETQYF; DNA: TGCGCCAGCAGCTTGGTGTTGACAGGGTCGGGAGAGACCCAGTACTTC
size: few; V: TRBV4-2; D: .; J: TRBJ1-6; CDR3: CASSQEGNSPLHF; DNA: TGTGCCAGCAGCCAAGAGGGAAATTCACCCCTCCACTTT
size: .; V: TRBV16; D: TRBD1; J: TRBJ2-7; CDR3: CASSQVSGGQGANYEQYF; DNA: TGTGCCAGCAGCCAAGTCTCTGGAGGGCAGGGGGCGAACTACGAGCAGTACTTC
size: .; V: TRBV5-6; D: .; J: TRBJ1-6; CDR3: CASSLSWDLGNSPLHF; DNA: TGTGCCAGCAGCTTGAGCTGGGATCTCGGCAATTCACCCCTCCACTTT
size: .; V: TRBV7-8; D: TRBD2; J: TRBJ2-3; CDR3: CASSLARFGTRKFTDTQYF; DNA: TGTGCCAGCAGCTTAGCCCGCTTCGGGACTAGAAAATTCACAGATACGCAGTATTTT
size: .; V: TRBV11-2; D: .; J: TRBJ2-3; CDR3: CASSWQGLSTDTQYF; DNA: TGTGCCAGCAGCTGGCAGGGGCTTAGCACAGATACGCAGTATTTT
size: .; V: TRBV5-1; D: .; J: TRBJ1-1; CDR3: CASSRDLSDEAFF; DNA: TGCGCCAGCAGCAGGGACCTGTCTGATGAAGCTTTCTTT
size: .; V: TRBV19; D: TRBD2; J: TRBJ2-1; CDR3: CASSTTSGRSYNEQFF; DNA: TGTGCCAGTAGTACGACCAGCGGGAGGTCCTACAATGAGCAGTTCTTC
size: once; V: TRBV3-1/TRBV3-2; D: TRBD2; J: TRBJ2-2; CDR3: CASSQASSGVNTGELFF; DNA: TGTGCCAGCAGCCAAGCCTCTAGCGGGGTGAACACCGGGGAGCTGTTTTTT
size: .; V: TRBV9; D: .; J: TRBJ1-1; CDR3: CASSVDPFLMNTEAFF; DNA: TGTGCCAGCAGCGTAGACCCGTTTCTGATGAACACTGAAGCTTTCTTT
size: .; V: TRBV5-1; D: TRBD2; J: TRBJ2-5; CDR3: CASSRAAGGLGETQYF; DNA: TGCGCCAGCAGCCGGGCAGCGGGGGGGCTGGGGGAGACCCAGTACTTC
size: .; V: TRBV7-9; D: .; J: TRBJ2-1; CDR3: CASSLPILEQFF; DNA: TGTGCCAGCAGCTTACCGATCTTGGAGCAGTTCTTC
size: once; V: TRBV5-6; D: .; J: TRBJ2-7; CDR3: CASSLDWGGYSYEQYF; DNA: TGTGCCAGCAGCTTGGACTGGGGGGGCTACTCCTACGAGCAGTACTTC